This is a list of T cell receptor beta chains from one sample in a study of early T cells in non-severe SARS-CoV-2 infection. TCRdb reprocessed the 5' RACE reads with MiXCR, giving one entry per CDR3 protein. Counted here are 53,000 or so distinct CDR3 sequences, around 12% occurring once; the ten biggest clones make up over 2%. The input for sequencing was whole blood, taken at baseline. Receptors were obtained from an adult who was a healthcare worker with PCR-confirmed SARS-CoV-2 infection or an uninfected control (not recorded which). Both conserved end residues are part of each CDR3. The D gene is left open where the match is weak. A row's size may be missing; if present it is once, few, many or a size class.

CDR3: CASSLGLAGIRGVYNEQFF
DNA: TGTGCCAGCAGCTTGGGACTAGCGGGAATCCGGGGGGTTTACAATGAGCAGTTCTTC
J: TRBJ2-1
V: TRBV7-9
D: TRBD2
size: .

CDR3: CSAASIQAPLHF
DNA: TGCAGTGCCGCCTCGATTCAGGCACCCCTCCACTTT
J: TRBJ1-6
V: TRBV20-1
D: .
size: .

CDR3: CASTQSRVQETQYF
DNA: TGTGCCAGCACCCAGTCCAGGGTCCAAGAGACCCAGTACTTC
J: TRBJ2-5
V: TRBV7-6
D: .
size: .

CDR3: CASSYSILDNSYEQYF
DNA: TGTGCCAGCAGTTATTCGATCTTAGACAACTCCTACGAGCAGTACTTC
J: TRBJ2-7
V: TRBV6-5
D: .
size: few

CDR3: CASSASPGTKNIQYF
DNA: TGTGCCAGCAGCGCCTCCCCGGGAACGAAAAACATTCAGTACTTC
J: TRBJ2-4
V: TRBV6-2/TRBV6-3
D: .
size: .

CDR3: CASSHPDFKETQYF
DNA: TGCGCCAGCAGCCACCCTGACTTTAAAGAGACCCAGTACTTC
J: TRBJ2-5
V: TRBV4-1
D: .
size: .

CDR3: CASSGDEADTQYF
DNA: TGTGCCAGCAGTGGGGACGAGGCAGATACGCAGTATTTT
J: TRBJ2-3
V: TRBV6-4
D: .
size: many

CDR3: CASSEDTLGTEAFF
DNA: TGTGCCAGCAGTGAGGACACTCTGGGCACTGAAGCTTTCTTT
J: TRBJ1-1
V: TRBV6-4
D: .
size: .

CDR3: CSARDLEGAEKLFF
DNA: TGCAGTGCTAGAGATCTAGAGGGCGCTGAAAAACTGTTTTTT
J: TRBJ1-4
V: TRBV20-1
D: .
size: many

CDR3: CASSGRGYQPQHF
DNA: TGTGCCAGCAGTGGCAGGGGCTACCAGCCCCAGCATTTT
J: TRBJ1-5
V: TRBV6-1
D: .
size: many

CDR3: CASSLMGTDTQYF
DNA: TGTGCCAGCAGCTTAATGGGCACAGATACGCAGTATTTT
J: TRBJ2-3
V: TRBV7-2
D: .
size: .

CDR3: CASSVGHTRDEQYF
DNA: TGTGCCAGCAGCGTAGGGCACACAAGGGATGAGCAGTACTTC
J: TRBJ2-7
V: TRBV7-9
D: .
size: .

CDR3: CASSLVQGAGGEQYF
DNA: TGTGCCAGCAGCTTAGTTCAGGGGGCAGGTGGCGAGCAGTACTTC
J: TRBJ2-7
V: TRBV7-9
D: TRBD1
size: .

CDR3: CASGLAWVGTYEQYF
DNA: TGTGCTAGTGGTTTGGCCTGGGTGGGAACCTACGAGCAGTACTTC
J: TRBJ2-7
V: TRBV12-5
D: .
size: many

CDR3: CASGRNTEAFF
DNA: TGTGCCTCCGGGAGGAACACTGAAGCTTTCTTT
J: TRBJ1-1
V: TRBV6-6
D: .
size: .

CDR3: CASSPGGHEQYF
DNA: TGTGCCAGCAGCCCAGGGGGGCACGAGCAGTACTTC
J: TRBJ2-7
V: TRBV27
D: .
size: .

CDR3: CASSPGTGSNSPLHF
DNA: TGTGCCAGCAGTCCGGGGACAGGGAGCAATTCACCCCTCCACTTT
J: TRBJ1-6
V: TRBV28
D: TRBD1
size: .

CDR3: CASSSPGTRYEQYF
DNA: TGTGCCAGCAGCTCCCCCGGGACACGCTACGAGCAGTACTTC
J: TRBJ2-7
V: TRBV11-2
D: .
size: .

CDR3: CASSLTRDQPQHF
DNA: TGTGCCAGCAGCCTTACGAGGGATCAGCCCCAGCATTTT
J: TRBJ1-5
V: TRBV3-1
D: .
size: .

CDR3: CASSLVGGANQPQHF
DNA: TGTGCCAGCAGCTTAGTAGGGGGCGCGAATCAGCCCCAGCATTTT
J: TRBJ1-5
V: TRBV7-2
D: TRBD1
size: few

CDR3: CASSTSGTFSGANVLTF
DNA: TGTGCCAGTAGTACGTCCGGGACATTCTCTGGGGCCAACGTCCTGACTTTC
J: TRBJ2-6
V: TRBV19
D: .
size: .

CDR3: CASSLNQGAGNTEAFF
DNA: TGTGCCAGCAGCTTAAACCAGGGGGCAGGGAACACTGAAGCTTTCTTT
J: TRBJ1-1
V: TRBV11-2
D: TRBD1
size: few

CDR3: CASRRLPDTQYF
DNA: TGTGCCAGCCGACGACTACCAGATACGCAGTATTTT
J: TRBJ2-3
V: TRBV7-2
D: .
size: many

CDR3: CASSQNPGQKLNTEAFF
DNA: TGTGCCAGCAGCCAAAACCCGGGACAGAAGTTGAACACTGAAGCTTTCTTT
J: TRBJ1-1
V: TRBV7-3
D: TRBD1
size: .

CDR3: CASSHRDRPYLPYEQYF
DNA: TGTGCCAGCAGCCATCGGGACAGGCCCTACTTGCCCTACGAGCAGTACTTC
J: TRBJ2-7
V: TRBV14
D: TRBD1
size: many

CDR3: CASSQMGGSEQFF
DNA: TGCGCCAGCAGCCAAATGGGAGGGTCTGAGCAGTTCTTC
J: TRBJ2-1
V: TRBV4-1
D: TRBD2
size: .

CDR3: CASSFRLQNTEAFF
DNA: TGTGCCAGCAGCTTCAGACTGCAGAACACTGAAGCTTTCTTT
J: TRBJ1-1
V: TRBV7-9
D: .
size: .

CDR3: CASSSRTMDAYNEQFF
DNA: TGTGCCAGCAGCTCACGAACCATGGATGCCTACAATGAGCAGTTCTTC
J: TRBJ2-1
V: TRBV7-8
D: .
size: few

CDR3: CSVFEQGKSETQYF
DNA: TGCAGCGTCTTTGAACAGGGAAAGTCAGAGACCCAGTACTTC
J: TRBJ2-5
V: TRBV29-1
D: .
size: few

CDR3: CASSFGGRPYEQYF
DNA: TGTGCCAGCAGCTTTGGCGGCAGGCCCTACGAGCAGTACTTC
J: TRBJ2-7
V: TRBV11-2
D: .
size: many

CDR3: CSGADTSTQYF
DNA: TGCAGTGGAGCGGACACCAGTACGCAGTATTTT
J: TRBJ2-3
V: TRBV20-1
D: .
size: .

CDR3: CASRSQIEAFF
DNA: TGTGCCAGCAGATCGCAGATTGAAGCTTTCTTT
J: TRBJ1-1
V: TRBV28
D: .
size: few

CDR3: CASSKVQGTVLYEQYF
DNA: TGTGCCAGCAGCAAAGTTCAGGGGACTGTTCTATACGAGCAGTACTTC
J: TRBJ2-7
V: TRBV21-1
D: .
size: few

CDR3: CASSPISGENIQYF
DNA: TGTGCCAGCTCACCAATTAGCGGGGAAAACATTCAGTACTTC
J: TRBJ2-4
V: TRBV18
D: TRBD2
size: few

CDR3: CASSEVVSEQYF
DNA: TGTGCCAGCAGTGAAGTGGTCTCCGAGCAGTACTTC
J: TRBJ2-7
V: TRBV6-1
D: .
size: .

CDR3: CSVEPGRFRNEQFF
DNA: TGCAGCGTTGAACCAGGGCGGTTTAGGAATGAGCAGTTCTTC
J: TRBJ2-1
V: TRBV29-1
D: .
size: many

CDR3: CASSSDLVAFF
DNA: TGTGCCAGCAGTTCAGACCTCGTAGCTTTCTTT
J: TRBJ1-1
V: TRBV2
D: .
size: few

CDR3: CASSLGTGPSTEAFF
DNA: TGCGCCAGCAGCTTGGGCACAGGGCCCTCCACTGAAGCTTTCTTT
J: TRBJ1-1
V: TRBV5-1
D: .
size: few

CDR3: CSVTEPSMEQYF
DNA: TGCAGCGTTACAGAACCCTCCATGGAGCAGTACTTC
J: TRBJ2-7
V: TRBV29-1
D: .
size: few

CDR3: CSSTGGRNEQFF
DNA: TGCAGCTCCACAGGGGGAAGGAATGAGCAGTTCTTC
J: TRBJ2-1
V: TRBV29-1
D: TRBD1
size: .

CDR3: CASSLVVSGTGSQYF
DNA: TGTGCCAGCAGCTTAGTGGTTAGCGGGACTGGGAGCCAGTACTTC
J: TRBJ2-5
V: TRBV7-8
D: TRBD2
size: .

CDR3: CASSQDRAGIYGYTF
DNA: TGCGCCAGCAGCCAAGATCGGGCAGGCATCTATGGCTACACCTTC
J: TRBJ1-2
V: TRBV4-1
D: .
size: few

CDR3: CASSSQTSGSLRGEQFF
DNA: TGTGCCAGCAGTTCCCAGACTAGCGGGAGCCTCCGGGGTGAGCAGTTCTTC
J: TRBJ2-1
V: TRBV6-2/TRBV6-3
D: TRBD2
size: .

CDR3: CASSRRFGFDTEAFF
DNA: TGTGCCAGCAGCCGGCGGTTTGGGTTCGACACTGAAGCTTTCTTT
J: TRBJ1-1
V: TRBV7-9
D: .
size: .

CDR3: CAIRLAANTGELFF
DNA: TGTGCCATCAGACTAGCGGCGAACACCGGGGAGCTGTTTTTT
J: TRBJ2-2
V: TRBV10-3
D: TRBD2
size: few

CDR3: CASSPTGSSGNTIYF
DNA: TGTGCCAGCAGCCCGACCGGTAGCTCTGGAAACACCATATATTTT
J: TRBJ1-3
V: TRBV7-9
D: .
size: few

CDR3: CASSQAPATPSDTQYF
DNA: TGTGCCAGCAGCCAAGCACCAGCCACCCCATCAGATACGCAGTATTTT
J: TRBJ2-3
V: TRBV4-2
D: .
size: .

CDR3: CASSVAGPSPGNTIYF
DNA: TGTGCCAGCAGCGTAGCTGGTCCGAGTCCTGGAAACACCATATATTTT
J: TRBJ1-3
V: TRBV9
D: .
size: few

CDR3: CASSFDRSYEQYF
DNA: TGTGCCAGCAGCTTCGACAGATCCTACGAGCAGTACTTC
J: TRBJ2-7
V: TRBV7-3
D: .
size: .

CDR3: CASSPPPYNEQFF
DNA: TGTGCCAGCAGCCCGCCGCCCTACAATGAGCAGTTCTTC
J: TRBJ2-1
V: TRBV5-4
D: .
size: .

CDR3: CAISSGFSGANVLTF
DNA: TGTGCCATCTCTAGCGGGTTCTCTGGGGCCAACGTCCTGACTTTC
J: TRBJ2-6
V: TRBV10-3
D: TRBD2
size: few

CDR3: CASSQDVGGANYGYTF
DNA: TGCGCCAGCAGCCAAGATGTCGGGGGCGCAAACTATGGCTACACCTTC
J: TRBJ1-2
V: TRBV4-3
D: .
size: .

CDR3: CASSESIRGGIDYEQYF
DNA: TGCGCCAGCAGTGAGTCGATCAGGGGCGGGATAGATTACGAGCAGTACTTC
J: TRBJ2-7
V: TRBV10-1
D: .
size: few